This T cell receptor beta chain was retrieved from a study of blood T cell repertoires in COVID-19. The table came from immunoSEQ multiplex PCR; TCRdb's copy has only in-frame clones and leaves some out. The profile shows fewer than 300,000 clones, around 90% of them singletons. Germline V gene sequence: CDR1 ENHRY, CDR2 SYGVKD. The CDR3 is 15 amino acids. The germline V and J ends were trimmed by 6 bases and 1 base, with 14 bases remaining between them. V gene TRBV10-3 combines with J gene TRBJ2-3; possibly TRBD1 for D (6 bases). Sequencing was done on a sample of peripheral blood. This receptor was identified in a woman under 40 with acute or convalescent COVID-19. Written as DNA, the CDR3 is TGTGCCATCAGGCTACAGGGATTAGGCACAGATACGCAGTATTTT. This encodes CAIRLQGLGTDTQYF.